This TCR beta chain was identified in a study of breast tumors, draining lymph nodes, adjacent tissues. General study points: Tumor repertoires ranked between lymph nodes and nontumor tissue in diversity, with V and J gene preferences. Luminal-like breast cancer showed significantly greater tumor-nontumor repertoire similarity than basal-like breast cancer did. Findings are consistent with lymph node origin and intratumoral expansion of most tumor T cells.

MiXCR was run by TCRdb on the multiplex PCR reads, yielding one entry per CDR3 protein. The table records about 22,000 distinct CDR3 sequences, 40% to 45% of them present only once. Of note for this clonotype: Its matching antigen is unknown.

The sequencing input was breast tumor tissue. The TCR originated in a female donor with breast cancer. Some clones in this sample may be carry-over from other donors' samples.

The CDR3 region has the DNA TGCAGCGTCCGACACCCCTCTGGGGCCAACGTCCTGACTTTC. Amino acid sequence: CSVRHPSGANVLTF. V usage is TRBV29-1 and J usage is TRBJ2-6; D is unresolved. The germline V gene has CDR1 SQVTM and CDR2 ANQGSEA. CDR3 length equals 14 residues. Deletions cut 6 bases from V and 0 bases from J, with 9 bases between.